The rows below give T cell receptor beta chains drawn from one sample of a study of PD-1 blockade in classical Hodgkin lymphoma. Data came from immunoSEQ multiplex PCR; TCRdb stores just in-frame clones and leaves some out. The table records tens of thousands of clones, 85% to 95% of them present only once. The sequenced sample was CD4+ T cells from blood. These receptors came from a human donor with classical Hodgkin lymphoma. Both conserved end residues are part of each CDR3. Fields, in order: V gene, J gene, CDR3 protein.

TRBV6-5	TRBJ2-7	CASSSYRGPYEQYF
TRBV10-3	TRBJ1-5	CAIATLDNQPQHF
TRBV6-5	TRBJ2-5	CASSRSLALQETQYF
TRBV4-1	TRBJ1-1	CASSQNQGATGAFF
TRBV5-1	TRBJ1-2	CASSLAFGTGVYTF
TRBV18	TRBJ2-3	CASSPFGGPTDTQYF
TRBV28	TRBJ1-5	CASRVTGAGGQPQHF
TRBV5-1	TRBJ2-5	CASSLNGGATRETQYF
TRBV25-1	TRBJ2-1	CASSGVGQNFEQFF
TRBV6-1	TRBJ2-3	CASSGVAARTDTQYF
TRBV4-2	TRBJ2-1	CASSQDTPFSEQFF
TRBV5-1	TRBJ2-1	CASSLVLSSYNEQFF
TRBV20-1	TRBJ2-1	CSASRDGEQFF
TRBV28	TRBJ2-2	CASRSPGELFF
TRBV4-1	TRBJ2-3	CASSQVYGGARDTQYF
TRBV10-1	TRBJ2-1	CASSESQAGYHEQFF
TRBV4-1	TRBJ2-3	CASSPRPFRTGGGDTQYF
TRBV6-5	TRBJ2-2	CASSPRRGNTGELFF
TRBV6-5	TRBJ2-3	CASRRTGPSTDTQYF
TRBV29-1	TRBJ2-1	CSVGRLAGTNEQFF
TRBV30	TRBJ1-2	CAWSPGGGYTF
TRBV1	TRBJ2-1	CTSSQSWGLAGGNEQFF
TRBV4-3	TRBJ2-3	CASSPGLAGVTDTQYF
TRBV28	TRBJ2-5	CASTRNDKETQYF
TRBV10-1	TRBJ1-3	CASSEHAPSGNTIYF
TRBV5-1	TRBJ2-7	CASSLGGSGTYEQYF
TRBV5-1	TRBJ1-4	CASTPGPPDEKLFF
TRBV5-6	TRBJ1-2	CASSLFWGGEAGYTF
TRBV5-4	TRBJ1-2	CASSLALPRLGSNYGYTF
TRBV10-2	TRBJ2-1	CASRATGNNEQFF
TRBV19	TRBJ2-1	CASGKQINEQFF
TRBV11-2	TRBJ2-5	CASSFGRPSVETQYF
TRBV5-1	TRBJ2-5	CASSWAGETQYF
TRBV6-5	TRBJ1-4	CASSGGTDEKLFF
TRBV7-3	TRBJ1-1	CASSRRSGGKAFF
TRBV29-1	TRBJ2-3	CSVETSGSTDTQYF
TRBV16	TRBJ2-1	CASSQSAGAPSSSYNEQFF
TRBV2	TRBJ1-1	CASSEGTGSTEAFF
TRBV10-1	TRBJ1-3	CASSGGPNSGNTIYF
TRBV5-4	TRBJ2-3	CASSLDATDTQYF
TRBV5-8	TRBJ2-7	CASRIQSGFSYEQYF